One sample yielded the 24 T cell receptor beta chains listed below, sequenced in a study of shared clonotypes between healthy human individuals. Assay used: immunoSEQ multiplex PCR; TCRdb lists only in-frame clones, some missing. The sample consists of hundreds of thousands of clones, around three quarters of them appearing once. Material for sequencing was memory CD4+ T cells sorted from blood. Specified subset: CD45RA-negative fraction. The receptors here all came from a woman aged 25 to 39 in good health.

This CDR3 reads CAIQRTSGVTNTGELFF. DNA for the CDR3: TGTGCCATCCAAAGGACTAGCGGAGTAACGAACACCGGGGAGCTGTTTTTT. This rearrangement joins TRBV10-3 to TRBJ2-2, with 10 nucleotides matching TRBD2. The CDR3 contains 17 residues. The junction had 9 bases not matched to a gene; V was cut back by 8 bases and J by 0 bases. Per germline, CDR1 ENHRY and CDR2 SYGVKD.

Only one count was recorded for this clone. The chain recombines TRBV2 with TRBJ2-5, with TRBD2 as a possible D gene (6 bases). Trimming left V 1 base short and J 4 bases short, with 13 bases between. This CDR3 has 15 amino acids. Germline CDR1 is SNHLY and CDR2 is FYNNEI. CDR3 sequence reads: CASSEGGSGGETQYF. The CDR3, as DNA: TGTGCCAGCAGTGAAGGTGGTAGCGGAGGAGAGACCCAGTACTTC.

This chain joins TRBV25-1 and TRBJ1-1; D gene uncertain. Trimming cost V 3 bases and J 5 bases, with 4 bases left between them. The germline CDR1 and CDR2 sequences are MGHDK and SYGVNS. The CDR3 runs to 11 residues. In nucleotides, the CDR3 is TGTGCCAGCAGTGATCGTACTGAAGCTTTCTTT. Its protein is CASSDRTEAFF.

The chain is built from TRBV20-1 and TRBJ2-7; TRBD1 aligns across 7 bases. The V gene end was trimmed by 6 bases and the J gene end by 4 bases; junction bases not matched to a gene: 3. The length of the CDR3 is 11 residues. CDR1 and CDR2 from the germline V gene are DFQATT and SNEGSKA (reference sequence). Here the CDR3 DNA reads TGCAGTGCCCGGACAGGATACGAGCAGTACTTC. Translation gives CSARTGYEQYF.

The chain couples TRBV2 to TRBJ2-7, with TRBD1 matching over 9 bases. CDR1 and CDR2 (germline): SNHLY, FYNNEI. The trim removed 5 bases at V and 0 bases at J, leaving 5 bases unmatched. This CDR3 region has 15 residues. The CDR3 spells CASSPPGQGSYEQYF. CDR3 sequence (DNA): TGTGCCAGCAGTCCCCCGGGACAGGGCTCCTACGAGCAGTACTTC.

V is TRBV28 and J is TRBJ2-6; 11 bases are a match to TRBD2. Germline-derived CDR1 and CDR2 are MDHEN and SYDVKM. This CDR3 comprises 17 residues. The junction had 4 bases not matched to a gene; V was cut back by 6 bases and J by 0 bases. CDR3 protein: CASRSTSGSSGANVLTF. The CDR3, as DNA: TGTGCCAGCAGGTCTACTAGCGGGAGCTCTGGGGCCAACGTCCTGACTTTC.

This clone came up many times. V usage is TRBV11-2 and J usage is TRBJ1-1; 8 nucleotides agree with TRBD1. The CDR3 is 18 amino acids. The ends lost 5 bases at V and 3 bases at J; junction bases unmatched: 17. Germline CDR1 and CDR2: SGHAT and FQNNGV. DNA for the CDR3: TGTGCCAGCAGCCGTGGAGCAGGGGGCGGCCGCATGTACACTGAAGCTTTCTTT. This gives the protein CASSRGAGGGRMYTEAFF.

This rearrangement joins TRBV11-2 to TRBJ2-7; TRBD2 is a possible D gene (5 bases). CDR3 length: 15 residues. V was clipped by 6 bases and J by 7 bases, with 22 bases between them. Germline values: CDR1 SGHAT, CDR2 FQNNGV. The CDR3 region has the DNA TGTGCCAGCAGTCTAGCTACAACCCACCTCTTAGAGCAGTACTTC. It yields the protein CASSLATTHLLEQYF.

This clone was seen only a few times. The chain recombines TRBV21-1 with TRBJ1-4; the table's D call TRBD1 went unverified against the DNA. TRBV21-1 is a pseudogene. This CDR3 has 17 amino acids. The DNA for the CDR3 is TGTGCCAGCAGCAAAAGGGAGGGGACAGGGTTTAATGAAAAACTGTTTTTT. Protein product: CASSKREGTGFNEKLFF.

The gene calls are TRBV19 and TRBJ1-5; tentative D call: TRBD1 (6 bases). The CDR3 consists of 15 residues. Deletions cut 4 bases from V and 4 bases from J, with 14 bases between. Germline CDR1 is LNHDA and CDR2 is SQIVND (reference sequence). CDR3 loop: CASSSQGGGNQPQHF. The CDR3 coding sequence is TGTGCCAGTAGTAGCCAAGGGGGTGGGAATCAGCCCCAGCATTTT.

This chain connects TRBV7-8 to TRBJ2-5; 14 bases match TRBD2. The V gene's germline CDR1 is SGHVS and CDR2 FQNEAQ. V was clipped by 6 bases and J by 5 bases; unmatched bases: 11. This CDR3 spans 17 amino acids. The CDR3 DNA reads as TGTGCCAGCAGGGGGACTAGCGGGAGTGGTTCTGGCGAGACCCAGTACTTC. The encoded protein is CASRGTSGSGSGETQYF.

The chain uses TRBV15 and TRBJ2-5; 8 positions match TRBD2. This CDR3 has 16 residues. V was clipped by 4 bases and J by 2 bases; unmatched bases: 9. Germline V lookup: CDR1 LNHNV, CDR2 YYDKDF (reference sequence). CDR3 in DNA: TGTGCCACCAGCATTTCGGGCGGGAGGCAACAAGAGACCCAGTACTTC. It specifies CATSISGGRQQETQYF.

CDR3 sequence reads: CASSLNWGVVRNEQFF. In DNA, the CDR3 is TGTGCCAGCAGCTTGAACTGGGGAGTTGTTCGCAATGAGCAGTTCTTC. This chain uses TRBV5-8 with TRBJ2-1, with D possibly TRBD2 on 5 matching bases. The CDR3 contains 16 residues. Germline V lookup: CDR1 SGHTS, CDR2 YDEGEE. V was trimmed by 1 base and J by 6 bases, leaving 17 bases between them.

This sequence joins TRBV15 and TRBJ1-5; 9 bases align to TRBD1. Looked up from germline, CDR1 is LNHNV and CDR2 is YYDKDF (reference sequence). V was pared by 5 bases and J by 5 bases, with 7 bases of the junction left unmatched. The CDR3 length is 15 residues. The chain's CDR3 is CATSPRDRADQPQHF. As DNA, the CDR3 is TGTGCCACCAGCCCCAGGGACAGGGCGGATCAGCCCCAGCATTTT.

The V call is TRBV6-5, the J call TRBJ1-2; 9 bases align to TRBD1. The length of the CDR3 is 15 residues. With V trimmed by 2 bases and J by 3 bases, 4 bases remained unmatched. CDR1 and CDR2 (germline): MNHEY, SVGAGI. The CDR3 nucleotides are TGTGCCAGCAGTTACCTGACAGGGGGGGACTATGGCTACACCTTC. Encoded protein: CASSYLTGGDYGYTF.

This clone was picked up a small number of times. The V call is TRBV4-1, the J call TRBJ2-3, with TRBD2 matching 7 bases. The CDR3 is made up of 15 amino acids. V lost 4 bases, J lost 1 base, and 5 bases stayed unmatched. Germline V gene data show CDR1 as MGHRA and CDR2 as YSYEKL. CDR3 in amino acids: CASSPLGGGTDTQYF. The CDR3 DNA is TGCGCCAGCAGCCCTCTTGGGGGGGGCACAGATACGCAGTATTTT.

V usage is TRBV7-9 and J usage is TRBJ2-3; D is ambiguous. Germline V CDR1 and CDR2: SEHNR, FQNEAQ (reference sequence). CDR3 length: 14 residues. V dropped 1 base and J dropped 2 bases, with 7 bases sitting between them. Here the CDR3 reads CASSLVTDTDTQYF. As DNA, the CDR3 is TGTGCCAGCAGCTTAGTTACGGACACAGATACGCAGTATTTT.

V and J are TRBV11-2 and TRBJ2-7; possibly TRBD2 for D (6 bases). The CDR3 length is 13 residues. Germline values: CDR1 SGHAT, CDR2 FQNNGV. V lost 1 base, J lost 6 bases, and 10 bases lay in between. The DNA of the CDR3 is TGTGCCAGCAGCTTAGCGGCTAGCGTCGAGCAGTACTTC. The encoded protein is CASSLAASVEQYF.

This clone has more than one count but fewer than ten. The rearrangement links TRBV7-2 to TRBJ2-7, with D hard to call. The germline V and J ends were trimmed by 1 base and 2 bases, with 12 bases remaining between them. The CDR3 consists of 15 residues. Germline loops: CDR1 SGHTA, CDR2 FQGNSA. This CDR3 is CASSLVFGVTYEQYF. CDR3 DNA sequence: TGTGCCAGCAGCTTAGTTTTTGGGGTAACCTACGAGCAGTACTTC.

The CDR3 DNA is TGTGCCAGCAGCTTGGAACTAGCGGGAGCGCCGGATACGCAGTATTTT. It specifies CASSLELAGAPDTQYF. The chain links TRBV5-8 to TRBJ2-3; 11 bases align to TRBD2. In germline, CDR1 is SGHTS, CDR2 YDEGEE. V lost 0 bases, J lost 6 bases, and 6 bases stayed unmatched. CDR3 length equals 16 residues.

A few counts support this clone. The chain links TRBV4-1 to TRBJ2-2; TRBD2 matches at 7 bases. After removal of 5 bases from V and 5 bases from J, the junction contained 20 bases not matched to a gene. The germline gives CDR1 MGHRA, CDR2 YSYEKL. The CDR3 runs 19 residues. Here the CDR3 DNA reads TGCGCCAGCAGCTCCCTGTCGGCGGTGGCGGGACTACGGACCGGGGAGCTGTTTTTT. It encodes CASSSLSAVAGLRTGELFF.

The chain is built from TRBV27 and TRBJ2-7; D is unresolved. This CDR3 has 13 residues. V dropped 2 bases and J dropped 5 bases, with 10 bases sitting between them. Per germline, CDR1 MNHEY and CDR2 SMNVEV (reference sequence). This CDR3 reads CASSLGGRDEQYF. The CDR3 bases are TGTGCCAGCAGTTTAGGCGGACGGGACGAGCAGTACTTC.

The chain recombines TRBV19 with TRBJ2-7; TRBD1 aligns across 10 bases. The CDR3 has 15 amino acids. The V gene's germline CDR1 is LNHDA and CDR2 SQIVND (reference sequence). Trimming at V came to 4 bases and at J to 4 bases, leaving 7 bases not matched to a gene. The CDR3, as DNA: TGTGCCAGTAGTAGTCGGGACAGGGGCCCTTACGAGCAGTACTTC. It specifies CASSSRDRGPYEQYF. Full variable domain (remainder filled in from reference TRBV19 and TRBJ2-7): DGGITQSPKYLFRKEGQNVTLSCEQNLNHDAMYWYRQDPGQGLRLIYYSQIVNDFQKGDIAEGYSVSREKKESFPLTVTSAQKNPTAFYLCASSSRDRGPYEQYFGPGTRLTVT.

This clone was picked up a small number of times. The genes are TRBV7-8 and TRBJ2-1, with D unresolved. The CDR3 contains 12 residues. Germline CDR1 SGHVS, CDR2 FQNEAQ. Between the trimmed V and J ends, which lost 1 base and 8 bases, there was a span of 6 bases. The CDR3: CASSLEGHEQFF. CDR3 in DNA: TGTGCCAGCAGCTTAGAAGGCCATGAGCAGTTCTTC.